The 18 T cell receptor beta chains reported below all come from one sample, sequenced in a study of CD8 T cells in ankylosing spondylitis. TCRdb redid the calling of the 5' RACE reads with MiXCR, one entry per CDR3 protein. The table shows 100,000 to 150,000 distinct CDR3 sequences, with around 9.7% occurring only once. The material sequenced was blood, either unsorted or a sorted T cell fraction (not recorded which). Receptors originate from a male donor with ankylosing spondylitis or in good health (not recorded which).

This CDR3 is CASSGTTGLAPFSYEQYF. The CDR3 nucleotides read TGTGCCAGCAGTGGGACAACGGGACTAGCGCCCTTCTCCTACGAGCAGTACTTC. The J gene is TRBJ2-7, the V gene TRBV6-4, with TRBD2 matching 10 bases. V lost 4 bases, J lost 0 bases, and 12 bases stayed unmatched. The CDR3 runs 18 residues. CDR1 is MRHNA and CDR2 is SNTAGT in the germline V gene.

This clonotype was picked up a small number of times. The V call is TRBV7-2, the J call TRBJ2-5; the D is unclear. Germline lookup yields CDR1 SGHTA and CDR2 FQGNSA. V dropped 5 bases and J dropped 3 bases, with 4 bases sitting between them. This CDR3 has 11 residues. CDR3 in DNA: TGTGCCAGCAGCAAAAAAGAGACCCAGTACTTC. Protein product: CASSKKETQYF.

This clonotype was seen ten or more times. The rearrangement joins TRBV6-1 to TRBJ1-6; D unresolved. The CDR3 spans 17 residues. Trimming cost V 6 bases and J 0 bases, with 15 bases left between them. CDR1 and CDR2 from the germline V gene are MNHNS and SASEGT. CDR3: CASRPGLLSSYNSPLHF. DNA of the CDR3: TGTGCCAGCAGACCCGGACTCCTGAGCTCCTATAATTCACCCCTCCACTTT.

The table lists this clonotype with many counts. The chain is built from TRBV19 and TRBJ1-5, with D unclear. Germline V gives CDR1 LNHDA, CDR2 SQIVND (reference sequence). CDR3 size: 15 residues. Trimming cost V 4 bases and J 1 base, with 11 bases left between them. CDR3 in amino acids: CASSSLGPSNQPQHF. CDR3 DNA sequence: TGTGCCAGTAGTAGCCTCGGGCCCAGCAATCAGCCCCAGCATTTT.

This clonotype was observed many times. This chain links TRBV7-9 with TRBJ2-3, with unresolved D. The germline V and J ends were trimmed by 0 bases and 2 bases, with 6 bases remaining between them. CDR3 length equals 14 residues. Germline V gene sequence: CDR1 SEHNR, CDR2 FQNEAQ (reference sequence). The CDR3 protein is CASSLAAVTDTQYF. For the CDR3, the DNA is TGTGCCAGCAGCTTAGCGGCAGTCACAGATACGCAGTATTTT.

There are a few counts of this clonotype. The gene calls are TRBV5-1 and TRBJ2-2, with D perhaps matching TRBD1 or TRBD2 (6 bases each). Trimming cost V 4 bases and J 0 bases, with 22 bases left between them. CDR1 and CDR2 (germline): SGHRS, YFSETQ. This CDR3 is built from 19 residues. As DNA, the CDR3 is TGCGCCAGCAGCCCAACATCTCATGGGGGGCTAGCGAACACCGGGGAGCTGTTTTTT. This encodes CASSPTSHGGLANTGELFF.

This clonotype was picked up many times. The chain recombines TRBV11-1 with TRBJ2-3, with a tentative D call TRBD2 (6 bases). This CDR3 spans 15 amino acids. V gave up 5 bases and J gave up 0 bases, with 12 bases separating them. Germline assignment: CDR1 SGHAT and CDR2 FQDESV (reference sequence). CDR3: CASSQLAVSTDTQYF. CDR3 DNA sequence: TGTGCCAGCAGCCAACTAGCAGTTAGCACAGATACGCAGTATTTT.

This clonotype was counted ten times or more. This chain joins TRBV12-3 or TRBV12-4 and TRBJ2-1; unclear D gene. Trimming shortened V by 4 bases and J by 5 bases, and 6 bases separated the two germline ends. CDR3 length: 12 residues. The CDR3 here is CASSYSNNEQFF. The CDR3 region has the DNA TGTGCCAGCAGTTATTCAAACAATGAGCAGTTCTTC.

There are a few counts of this clonotype. The gene calls are TRBV15 and TRBJ2-7; D not resolved. Trimming shortened V by 4 bases and J by 0 bases, and 4 bases separated the two germline ends. The germline CDR1 and CDR2 sequences are LNHNV and YYDKDF (reference sequence). The length of the CDR3 is 12 residues. Here the CDR3 DNA reads TGTGCCACCAGCATGAGCTCCTACGAGCAGTACTTC. Translated: CATSMSSYEQYF. Supplemented by reference TRBV15 and TRBJ2-7, the full variable domain reads DAMVIQNPRYQVTQFGKPVTLSCSQTLNHNVMYWYQQKSSQAPKLLFHYYDKDFNNEADTPDNFQSRRPNTSFCFLDIRSPGLGDTAMYLCATSMSSYEQYFGPGTRLTVT.

The sample holds many counts of this clonotype. V gene TRBV20-1 combines with J gene TRBJ1-1; unclear D gene. Germline CDR1 and CDR2: DFQATT and SNEGSKA (reference sequence). The CDR3 is 15 amino acids. The V end lost 1 base, the J end lost 4 bases, and 16 bases lay between the germline ends. CDR3 region: CSARVPDWFGTEAFF. The CDR3 bases are TGCAGTGCTAGAGTTCCCGATTGGTTCGGCACTGAAGCTTTCTTT.

This clonotype was recorded many times. The chain's CDR3 is CASTLGTVRLHGYTF. Written as DNA, the CDR3 is TGTGCCAGCACCCTGGGGACAGTCAGACTCCATGGCTACACCTTC. This chain connects TRBV12-3 or TRBV12-4 to TRBJ1-2; TRBD1 matches 7 bases. V shed 7 bases, J shed 6 bases, and the junction held 14 bases outside the gene matches. CDR3 length: 15 residues.

In this sample, this clonotype turned up many times. V is TRBV20-1 and J is TRBJ2-1; D unresolved. Germline values: CDR1 DFQATT, CDR2 SNEGSKA (reference sequence). V was trimmed by 1 base and J by 9 bases, leaving 10 bases between them. The CDR3 is 12 residues long. As DNA, the CDR3 is TGCAGTGCTAGAGGGCCCCCCCGTGAGCAGTTCTTC. Amino acids: CSARGPPREQFF.

This clonotype was recorded only once. In DNA, the CDR3 is TGCAGTGCCAGACAGGGATACACAGATACGCAGTATTTT. It codes for CSARQGYTDTQYF. The chain joins TRBV20-1 to TRBJ2-3, with TRBD1 matching over 7 bases. With 6 bases clipped from V and 2 bases from J, the junction kept 5 bases outside the gene matches. From germline, CDR1 is DFQATT and CDR2 SNEGSKA (reference sequence). The CDR3 extends over 13 amino acids.

This clonotype was counted at least ten times. The chain uses TRBV25-1 and TRBJ2-5, with 7 bases that match TRBD2. CDR1 is MGHDK, CDR2 SYGVNS, per germline. The CDR3 contains 15 residues. V gave up 3 bases and J gave up 2 bases; unmatched junction bases: 6. The CDR3 DNA is TGTGCCAGCAGTGAGATAGGGGAGGGACAAGAGACCCAGTACTTC. It codes for CASSEIGEGQETQYF. Complete variable domain (other parts from reference TRBV25-1 and TRBJ2-5): EADIYQTPRYLVIGTGKKITLECSQTMGHDKMYWYQQDPGMELHLIHYSYGVNSTEKGDLSSESTVSRIRTEHFPLTLESARPSHTSQYLCASSEIGEGQETQYFGPGTRLLVL.

In its sample, this clonotype was seen a few times. The chain carries TRBV7-2 and TRBJ1-6; weak D call: TRBD1 (6 bases). Germline CDR1 reads SGHTA; CDR2 reads FQGNSA. CDR3 length: 15 residues. Trimming cost V 5 bases and J 6 bases, with 14 bases left between them. CDR3 nucleotides: TGTGCCAGCAGCGACCGGGACAACTTTAATTCACCCCTCCACTTT. This sequence encodes CASSDRDNFNSPLHF.

The rearrangement links TRBV7-2 to TRBJ2-2; no definite D call. Germline V CDR1 and CDR2: SGHTA, FQGNSA. The ends were cut back, 3 bases at V and 2 bases at J, with 7 bases in the middle. CDR3 length: 14 residues. The CDR3: CASSFGINTGELFF. In DNA, the CDR3 is TGTGCCAGCAGCTTTGGAATAAACACCGGGGAGCTGTTTTTT.

This clonotype was found many times. The J gene is TRBJ2-4, the V gene TRBV6-5; possibly TRBD1 for D (5 bases). This CDR3 has 15 amino acids. Deletions cut 3 bases from V and 8 bases from J, with 17 bases between. Germline values: CDR1 MNHEY, CDR2 SVGAGI. CDR3: CASSYALGAVDIQYF. The CDR3 region has the DNA TGTGCCAGCAGTTATGCTTTAGGGGCGGTCGACATTCAGTACTTC.

In its sample, this clonotype was seen many times. The V call is TRBV28, the J call TRBJ2-3, with 8 bases that match TRBD1. CDR1 MDHEN and CDR2 SYDVKM come from the germline V gene. This CDR3 has 15 residues. V lost 7 bases, J lost 5 bases, and 11 bases stayed unmatched. The CDR3 DNA is TGTGCCAGCACCCAGACAGGGGCCGTGATAGATACGCAGTATTTT. Encoded protein: CASTQTGAVIDTQYF.